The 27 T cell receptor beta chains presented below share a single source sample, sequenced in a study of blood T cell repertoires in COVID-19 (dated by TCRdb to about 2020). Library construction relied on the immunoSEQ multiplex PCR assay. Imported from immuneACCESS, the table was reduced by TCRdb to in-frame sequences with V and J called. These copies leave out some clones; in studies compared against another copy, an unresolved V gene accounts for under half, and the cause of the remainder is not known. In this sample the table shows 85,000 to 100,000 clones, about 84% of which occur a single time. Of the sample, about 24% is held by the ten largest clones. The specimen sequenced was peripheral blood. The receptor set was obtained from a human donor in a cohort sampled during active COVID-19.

CDR3 sequence reads: CASSSPPGRGNTEAFF. The CDR3 DNA reads TGTGCCAGCAGTTCACCGCCGGGCAGGGGAAACACTGAAGCTTTCTTT. The chain carries TRBV27 and TRBJ1-1, with D maybe TRBD1 (6 bases). Trimming took off 4 bases at V and 2 bases at J, with 17 bases between the two ends. Per germline, CDR1 MNHEY and CDR2 SMNVEV (reference sequence). The CDR3 covers 16 residues.

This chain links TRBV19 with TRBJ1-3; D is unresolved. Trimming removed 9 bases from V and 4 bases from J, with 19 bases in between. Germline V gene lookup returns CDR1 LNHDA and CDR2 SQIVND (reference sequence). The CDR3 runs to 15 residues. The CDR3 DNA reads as TGTGCCAGCCTCTCCCCCTGGCCGGAGGGAAACACCATATATTTT. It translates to CASLSPWPEGNTIYF.

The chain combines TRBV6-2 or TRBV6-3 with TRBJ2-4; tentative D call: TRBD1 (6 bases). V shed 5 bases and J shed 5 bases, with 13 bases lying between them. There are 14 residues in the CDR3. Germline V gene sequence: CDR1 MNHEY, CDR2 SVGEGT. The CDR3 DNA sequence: TGTGCCAGCAGTCCGATTCGGACAGAAAACATTCAGTACTTC. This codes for CASSPIRTENIQYF.

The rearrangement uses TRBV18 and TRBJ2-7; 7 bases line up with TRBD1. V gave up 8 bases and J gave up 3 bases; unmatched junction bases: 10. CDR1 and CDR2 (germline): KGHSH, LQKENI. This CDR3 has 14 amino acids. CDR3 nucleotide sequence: TGTGCCAGCCAAGGGACAGCCGTTGGCTACGAGCAGTACTTC. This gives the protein CASQGTAVGYEQYF. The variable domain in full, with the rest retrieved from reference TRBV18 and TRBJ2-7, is NAGVMQNPRHLVRRRGQEARLRCSPMKGHSHVYWYRQLPEEGLKFMVYLQKENIIDESGMPKERFSAEFPKEGPSILRIQQVVRGDSAAYFCASQGTAVGYEQYFGPGTRLTVT.

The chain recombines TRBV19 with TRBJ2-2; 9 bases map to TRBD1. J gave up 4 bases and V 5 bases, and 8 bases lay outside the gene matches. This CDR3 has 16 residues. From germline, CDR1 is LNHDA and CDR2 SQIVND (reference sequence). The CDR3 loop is CASSGTGQGVTGELFF. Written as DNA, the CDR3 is TGTGCCAGTAGTGGGACGGGACAGGGAGTCACCGGGGAGCTGTTTTTT.

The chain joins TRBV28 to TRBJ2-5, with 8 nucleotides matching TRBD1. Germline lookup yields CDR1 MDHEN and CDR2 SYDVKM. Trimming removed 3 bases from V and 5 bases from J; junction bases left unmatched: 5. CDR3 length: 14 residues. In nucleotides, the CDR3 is TGTGCCAGCAGTTTGACAGGGGCTATGGAGACCCAGTACTTC. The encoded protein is CASSLTGAMETQYF.

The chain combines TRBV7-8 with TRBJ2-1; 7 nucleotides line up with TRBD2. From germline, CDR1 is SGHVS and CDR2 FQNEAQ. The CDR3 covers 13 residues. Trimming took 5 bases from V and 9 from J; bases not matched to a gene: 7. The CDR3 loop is CASSHPSGGEQFF. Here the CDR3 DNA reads TGTGCCAGCAGCCATCCCTCGGGAGGTGAGCAGTTCTTC.

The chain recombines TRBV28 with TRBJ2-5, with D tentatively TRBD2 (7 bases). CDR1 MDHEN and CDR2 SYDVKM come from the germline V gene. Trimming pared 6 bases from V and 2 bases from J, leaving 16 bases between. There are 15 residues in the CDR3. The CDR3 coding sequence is TGTGCCAGCAGCCGAGGGGGGGGAGGGCAAGAGACCCAGTACTTC. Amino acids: CASSRGGGGQETQYF.

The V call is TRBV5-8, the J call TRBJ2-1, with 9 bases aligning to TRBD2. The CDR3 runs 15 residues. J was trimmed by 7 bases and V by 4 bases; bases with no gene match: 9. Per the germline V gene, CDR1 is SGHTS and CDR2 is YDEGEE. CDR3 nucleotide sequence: TGTGCCAGCAGCCTAGAGGGACTAGCTAATAATGAGCAGTTCTTC. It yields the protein CASSLEGLANNEQFF.

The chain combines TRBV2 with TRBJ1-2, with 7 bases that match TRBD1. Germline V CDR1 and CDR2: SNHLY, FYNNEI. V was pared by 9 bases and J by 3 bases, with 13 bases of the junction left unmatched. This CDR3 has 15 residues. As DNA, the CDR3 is TGTGCCAGTTACAAAGGGGGCAGGGGTTACTATGGCTACACCTTC. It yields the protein CASYKGGRGYYGYTF.

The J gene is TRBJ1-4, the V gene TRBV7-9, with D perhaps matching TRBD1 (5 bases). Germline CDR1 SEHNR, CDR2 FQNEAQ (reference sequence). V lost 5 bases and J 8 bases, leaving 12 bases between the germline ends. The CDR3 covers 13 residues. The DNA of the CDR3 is TGTGCCAGCAGCATAAGGAGGGGAGAAAAACTGTTTTTT. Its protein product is CASSIRRGEKLFF.

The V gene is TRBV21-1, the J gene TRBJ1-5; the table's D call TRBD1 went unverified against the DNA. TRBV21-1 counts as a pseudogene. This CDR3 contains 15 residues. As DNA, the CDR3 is TGTGCCAGCAGCCCCCCTGGACAGGGAAATCAGCCCCAGCATTTT. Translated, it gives CASSPPGQGNQPQHF.

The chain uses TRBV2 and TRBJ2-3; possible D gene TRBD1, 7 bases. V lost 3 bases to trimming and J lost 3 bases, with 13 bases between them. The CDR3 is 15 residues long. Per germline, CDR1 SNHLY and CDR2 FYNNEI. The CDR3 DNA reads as TGTGCCAGCAGTGATCAGGGGGGTAGGACAGATACGCAGTATTTT. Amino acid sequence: CASSDQGGRTDTQYF.

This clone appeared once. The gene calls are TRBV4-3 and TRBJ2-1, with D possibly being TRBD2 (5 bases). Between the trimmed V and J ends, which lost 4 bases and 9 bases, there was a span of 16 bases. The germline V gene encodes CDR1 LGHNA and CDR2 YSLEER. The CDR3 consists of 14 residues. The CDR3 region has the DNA TGCGCCAGCAGCCTCGGACTCGCTTCGGGTGAGCAGTTCTTC. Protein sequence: CASSLGLASGEQFF.

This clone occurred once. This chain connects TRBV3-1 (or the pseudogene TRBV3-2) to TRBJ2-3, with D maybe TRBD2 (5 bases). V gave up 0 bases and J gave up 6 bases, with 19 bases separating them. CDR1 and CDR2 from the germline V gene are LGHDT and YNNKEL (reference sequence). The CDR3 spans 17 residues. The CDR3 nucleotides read TGTGCCAGCAGCCAAGAGCAAAGAACTAGGTCGTCGGATACGCAGTATTTT. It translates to CASSQEQRTRSSDTQYF.

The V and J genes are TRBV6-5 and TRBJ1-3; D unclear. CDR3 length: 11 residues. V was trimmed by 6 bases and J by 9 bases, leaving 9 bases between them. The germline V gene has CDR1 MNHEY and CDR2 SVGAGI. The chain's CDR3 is CASSNTGTIYF. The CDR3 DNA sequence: TGTGCCAGCAGCAACACGGGCACCATATATTTT.

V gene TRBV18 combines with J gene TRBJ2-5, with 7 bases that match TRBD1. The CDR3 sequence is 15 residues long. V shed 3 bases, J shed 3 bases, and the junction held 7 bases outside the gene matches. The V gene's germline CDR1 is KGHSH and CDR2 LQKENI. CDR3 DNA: TGTGCCAGCTCACCCTCGGGACAGCCTGAAGAGACCCAGTACTTC. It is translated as CASSPSGQPEETQYF.

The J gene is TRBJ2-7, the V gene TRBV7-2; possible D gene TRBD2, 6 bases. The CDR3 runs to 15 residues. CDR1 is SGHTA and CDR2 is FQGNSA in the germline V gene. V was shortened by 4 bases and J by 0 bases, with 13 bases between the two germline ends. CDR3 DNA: TGTGCCAGCAGCTCCCAGGGACTGGCCTCCTACGAGCAGTACTTC. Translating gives CASSSQGLASYEQYF.

The CDR3 DNA reads as TGTGCCAGCAGCTTAGACAGGTCAGTGTACGAGCAGTACTTC. This gives the protein CASSLDRSVYEQYF. The V and J genes are TRBV13 and TRBJ2-7, with D possibly matching TRBD1 (5 bases). Trimming took off 1 base at V and 4 bases at J, with 11 bases between the two ends. Per the germline V gene, CDR1 is PRHDT and CDR2 is FYEKMQ (reference sequence). The CDR3 totals 14 residues.

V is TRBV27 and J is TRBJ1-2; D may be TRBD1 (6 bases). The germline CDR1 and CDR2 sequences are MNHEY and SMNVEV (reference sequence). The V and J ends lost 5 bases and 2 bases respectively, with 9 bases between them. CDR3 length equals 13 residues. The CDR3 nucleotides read TGTGCCAGCAGTAGACAGGCCAACTATGGCTACACCTTC. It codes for CASSRQANYGYTF.

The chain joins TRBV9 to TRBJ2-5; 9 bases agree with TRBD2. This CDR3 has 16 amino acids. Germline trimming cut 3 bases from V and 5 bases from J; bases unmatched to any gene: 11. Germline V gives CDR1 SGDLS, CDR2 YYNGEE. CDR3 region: CASSADTGLAGETQYF. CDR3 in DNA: TGTGCCAGCAGCGCGGACACGGGACTAGCAGGCGAGACCCAGTACTTC.

The CDR3 DNA sequence: TGTGCCAGCACCCCCAATTTTCAATATGGCTACACCTTC. Translating gives CASTPNFQYGYTF. The genes are TRBV2 and TRBJ1-2; no clear D. Trimming cost V 7 bases and J 5 bases, with 14 bases left between them. This CDR3 comprises 13 residues. CDR1 is SNHLY, CDR2 FYNNEI, per germline.

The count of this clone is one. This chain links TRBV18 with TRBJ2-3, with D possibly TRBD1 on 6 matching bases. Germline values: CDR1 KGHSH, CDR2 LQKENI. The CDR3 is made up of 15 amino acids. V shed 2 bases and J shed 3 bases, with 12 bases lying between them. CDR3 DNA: TGTGCCAGCTCACCAACTGGGGGCGAGACAGATACGCAGTATTTT. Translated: CASSPTGGETDTQYF.

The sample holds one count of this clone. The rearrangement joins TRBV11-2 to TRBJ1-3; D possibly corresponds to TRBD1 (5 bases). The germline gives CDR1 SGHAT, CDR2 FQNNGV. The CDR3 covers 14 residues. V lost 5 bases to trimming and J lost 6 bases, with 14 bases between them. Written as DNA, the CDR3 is TGTGCCAGCAGCGAGGAGGGGCTAGCAAACACCATATATTTT. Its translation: CASSEEGLANTIYF.

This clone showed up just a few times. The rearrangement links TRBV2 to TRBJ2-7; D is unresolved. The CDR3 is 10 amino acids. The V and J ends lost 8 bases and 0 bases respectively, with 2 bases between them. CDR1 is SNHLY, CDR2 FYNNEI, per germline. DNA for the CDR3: TGTGCCAGCCACTCCTACGAGCAGTACTTC. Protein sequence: CASHSYEQYF.

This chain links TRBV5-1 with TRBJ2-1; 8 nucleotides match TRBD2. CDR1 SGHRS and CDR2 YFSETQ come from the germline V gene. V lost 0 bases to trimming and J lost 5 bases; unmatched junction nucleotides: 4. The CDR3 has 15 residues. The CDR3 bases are TGCGCCAGCAGCTTGGTGGTAGCGGGGAACAATGAGCAGTTCTTC. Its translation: CASSLVVAGNNEQFF.

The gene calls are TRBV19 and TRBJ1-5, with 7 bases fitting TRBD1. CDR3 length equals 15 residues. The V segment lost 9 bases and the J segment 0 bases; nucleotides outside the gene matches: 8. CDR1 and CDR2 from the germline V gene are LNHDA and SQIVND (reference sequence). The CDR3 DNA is TGTGCCAGCTTCGGAGGGGGCCATAGCAATCAGCCCCAGCATTTT. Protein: CASFGGGHSNQPQHF.